This entry features one TCR beta chain sequence. In the original analysis: Reference gene primers were amplified, and this amplification served to estimate nucleated cell counts. Repertoires were generated with immunoSEQ multiplex PCR, while TCRdb's copy carries only in-frame clones and drops some. V, J and clone size are taken as reported in that table, and D and trimming were inferred from the DNA itself. This table has about 80,000 clones, approximately 79% appearing once. This CDR3 contains 15 residues. Trimming at V came to 3 bases and at J to 2 bases, leaving 2 bases not matched to a gene. Germline loops: CDR1 SGHAT, CDR2 FQNNGV. The data were taken from a study of blood T cell repertoires in COVID-19. Turning to the study itself: Material from acute and convalescent COVID-19 was sourced from the United States, Italy and Spain. In each case, the material was cDNA or gDNA derived from T cells, B-cell-depleted T cells, or PBMCs.

This chain links TRBV11-2 with TRBJ1-4; the match to TRBD1 covers 8 bases. The sample was peripheral blood. The sequence came from a man in his 70s with active or convalescent COVID-19. As DNA, the CDR3 is TGTGCCAGCAGCTTCGGACAGGGCACTAATGAAAAACTGTTTTTT. It encodes CASSFGQGTNEKLFF. Based on the CDR3 plus reference TRBV11-2 and TRBJ1-4, the full variable domain is EAGVAQSPRYKIIEKRQSVAFWCNPISGHATLYWYQQILGQGPKLLIQFQNNGVVDDSQLPKDRFSAERLKGVDSTLKIQPAKLEDSAVYLCASSFGQGTNEKLFFGSGTQLSVL.